This T cell receptor (beta chain) is from a study of tumor and adjacent non-tumor tissue in lung cancer. Overall study context: Patients comprised 12 adenocarcinoma, a couple of squamous cell carcinoma and 1 small cell lung cancer. The patients, 10 to 11 men and a few women, were about 31 to 80 with stage I to III disease. The study's findings and limits: Compared with tumor, normal lung showed significantly lower TCR diversity. In normal lung, the top 100 clones were significantly more dominant than in tumor.

Three rounds of nested PCR, following a modified ARM-PCR protocol, produced the TCRbeta library. Each CDR3 protein gets one entry after TCRdb re-called the multiplex PCR reads with MiXCR. Among roughly 45,000 distinct CDR3 sequences listed, around three fifths were seen once. On this clonotype: What it binds is unknown.

V was shortened by 3 bases and J by 8 bases, with 17 bases between the two germline ends. CDR1 and CDR2 (germline): DFQATT, SNEGSKA (reference sequence). This CDR3 comprises 14 residues. No cell sorting was done before RNA was extracted from the tissue. The normal lung tissue was taken more than 3 cm from the tumor edge. Sequencing used distant non-tumor lung tissue. The V and J genes are TRBV20-1 and TRBJ2-1; D unresolved. This clonotype was obtained from a man between 50 and 59 years old with non-small cell lung cancer. The CDR3 spells CSASTPQNGDEQFF. In DNA form, the CDR3 reads TGCAGTGCTAGCACCCCCCAAAATGGGGATGAGCAGTTCTTC.